This T cell receptor (beta chain) was retrieved from a study of vaccination effects on CD4 cells after COVID-19. Points from the study as a whole: Within healthy vaccinees, only 1 of 255 vaccine-induced clones displayed cross-reactivity with common cold coronaviruses. Late after vaccination, infection- and vaccine-induced clones showed marked clonal contraction. Relatively few convalescent patients took part in the study, which had no early post-infection timepoints.

Worth noting for this clone: No antigen is known for it. The junction departs from germline at one end; a sequencing error may be responsible.

Before any sequencing was done, the ViraFEST assay used viral peptide pools to expand antigen-specific CD4+ T cells. Following 10 days of culture, CD4+ T cells were isolated. Days 3 and 7 were when half the medium was replaced with IL-2 medium. The CDR3 consists of 11 residues. Germline V gene data show CDR1 as SEHNR and CDR2 as FQNEAQ (reference sequence). Assay: immunoSEQ multiplex PCR; the TCRdb copy retains only in-frame clones and omits some. The table records 25,000 to 35,000 clones, roughly two thirds of them present only once. This chain joins TRBV7-9 and TRBJ1-2; TRBD1 might be the D (5 bases). The source material was CD4+ T cells from PBMCs cultured with HCoV-229E spike peptides, sampled before COVID-19 vaccination. This clonotype originated in a human donor who received a COVID-19 vaccine. The CDR3 DNA sequence: TGTGTCAGCAGGGTACACTATGGCTACACCTTC. It yields the protein CVSRVHYGYTF.